The present T cell receptor beta chain was sequenced within a study of T cells in Graves' hyperthyroidism and ophthalmopathy. Study-level findings and limits: Blood samples included most of the expanded thyroid clonotypes exceeding 0.001.

Amplification of TCR beta CDR3 regions was performed using RNA transcripts as template. In the first-round RT-PCR of the TCR CDR3, the HTBI primer set was used. TCRdb re-called the multiplex PCR reads with MiXCR, one entry per CDR3 protein. Counted here are 300,000 to 450,000 distinct CDR3 sequences, about a sixth occurring once; the ten biggest clones make up 30% to 35%. CDR3 length equals 13 residues. The germline CDR1 and CDR2 sequences are DFQATT and SNEGSKA (reference sequence). The V end lost 7 bases, the J end lost 2 bases, and 12 bases lay between the germline ends. About this clonotype: What it binds is unknown.

The gene calls are TRBV20-1 and TRBJ1-5; D is uncertain. The clonotype comes from a woman aged 30 to 39 with Graves' hyperthyroidism that later progressed to Graves' ophthalmopathy. Sequencing was carried out using blood. CDR3 region: CSVWESGNQPQHF. CDR3 DNA sequence: TGCAGTGTGTGGGAATCTGGCAATCAGCCCCAGCATTTT.